This T cell receptor (beta chain) stems from a study of shared clonotypes between healthy human individuals (dated by TCRdb to 2018 to 2020). For the wider study: Three men and two women, aged 18 to 49 years, made up the cohort. For each donor, three plates each were used for CD4 naive and CD4 memory, two plates were used for CD8 naive, and one plate was used for CD8 memory. Blood TCR repertoires of roughly five healthy adults were deeply sequenced to estimate repertoire size and the extent of clonotype sharing between individuals. To increase sequencing depth and limit assay-specific biases, TCR repertoire library preparation and sequencing were carried out by different laboratories using diverse techniques. Leukapheresis yielded between about 0.8 and 8.9 billion PBMCs per donor.

The study at large found these results: Pairwise subsampling indicated that sequencing depth was expected to affect the degree of clonotype sharing among donors. Incomplete sequencing was indicated by rarefaction of sorted-subset datasets, despite the large sequencing depth. Estimated clonotype richness was generally larger for naive than for memory subsets. Compared with non-shared clonotypes, the clonotypes found in all four sorted-subset donors had higher generation probabilities. When a handful of donors were compared, the shared fraction of clonotypes was approximately 5% for naive CD4, approximately 3.3% for naive CD8, 2% to 2.5% for memory CD4, and approximately 0.4% for memory CD8. The small number of donors limited the genetic and exposure-history diversity represented. Sampling was limited to blood, and TCR repertoires in tissue likely differ from TCR repertoires in blood.

Using the deep immunoSEQ assay, multiplex PCR amplified TCR CDR3 regions from genomic DNA. Genomic DNA extracted from each cell subset was distributed evenly over all wells of several immunoSEQ 96-well plates, and each plate served as one replicate. Each replicate PCR for sorted subsets received roughly 200 ng genomic DNA, equal to some 32,000 T cell genomes. Purified libraries were measured with a Qubit 3.0 fluorometer, size-checked on a Bioanalyzer 2100, and measured again with the KAPA Library Quantification kit. Every immunoSEQ 96-well plate was sequenced on a dedicated single-read 150-cycle Illumina NextSeq 550 flow cell. The study's own analysis went as follows. Because the immunoSEQ output included only junctional sequences and no quality scores, the filtering could not be the same as the filtering used for full-length reads. To assign V/J genes and CDR3, sequences were annotated against IMGT germline references using PyIR, a Python wrapper for IgBLAST v1.9. Any read was removed if the V/J assignment was weak (E-value above 1e-6), the CDR3 was missing, or the read contained stop codons, out-of-frame junctions, or ambiguous translated residues. A V3J clonotype was defined by an identical inferred V gene, J gene, and CDR3 amino acid sequence. Percentage overlap between repertoires was computed as shared unique clonotypes divided by the size of the smaller repertoire. RTK rarefaction, the Chao1 estimator, and Recon v2.1 estimates of unobserved clonotypes were used to assess repertoire richness. For all TCRbeta clonotypes obtained by the gDNA method from a few donors, generation probabilities were computed with OLGA. TCRdb stores this immuneACCESS table with in-frame sequences only. Part of the clones is absent; in the studies checked, under half of the shortfall reflects unresolved V genes, and no reason is known for the rest. The V and J calls and clone size were taken over from that table, and D and trimming were inferred from the DNA. Recorded for this sample are 2 million to 3 million clones; 80% to 95% of them occurred a single time. The ten largest clonotypes hold around 0.4% of the sample.

A distance of 18 bases separates the germline ends of V and J, which lose 6 bases and 9 bases respectively. From a lookup of the germline V gene (reference sequence), CDR1 and CDR2 are MNHNY and SVGAGI. From the cysteine through the phenylalanine, the CDR3 covers 14 amino acids. Only CDR3 DNA is held: 42 bases, read in frame from base 1. Donors were healthy HIV-negative adults with no recently reported acute infections or vaccinations. Only Caucasian adults living in Nashville, Tennessee, USA were represented among the donors. CD4+ T cells were enriched by magnetic negative selection, after which naive cells were positively selected on CD45RA and the negative fraction was taken as the memory subset. Blood was obtained by leukapheresis, after which PBMCs were separated by Ficoll-Histopaque density gradient centrifugation and cryopreserved in liquid nitrogen vapor phase. Purity and quantity of every magnetically sorted T cell population were checked by analytical flow cytometry. From each sorted fraction, genomic DNA was isolated and quantified by UV absorbance on a Nanodrop 2000c.

Of note for this clone: Its recognized antigen is unknown. Per-base qualities were not stored, and no clone one base away is much larger.

Sequenced input: naive CD4+ T cells from PBMCs. The cell subset or site label, as the study defines it: CD45RA+ positively selected. This clonotype originated in a man between 18 and 35 years old in good health. Some clones in this sample may be carry-over from other donors' samples. The chain was built from TRBV6-6 and TRBJ2-1; TRBD1 is a possible D gene, resting on 6 matching bases. The CDR3 region reads CASSIRTESSEQFF. The nucleotides read TGTGCCAGCAGCATACGGACAGAATCCAGTGAGCAGTTCTTC.